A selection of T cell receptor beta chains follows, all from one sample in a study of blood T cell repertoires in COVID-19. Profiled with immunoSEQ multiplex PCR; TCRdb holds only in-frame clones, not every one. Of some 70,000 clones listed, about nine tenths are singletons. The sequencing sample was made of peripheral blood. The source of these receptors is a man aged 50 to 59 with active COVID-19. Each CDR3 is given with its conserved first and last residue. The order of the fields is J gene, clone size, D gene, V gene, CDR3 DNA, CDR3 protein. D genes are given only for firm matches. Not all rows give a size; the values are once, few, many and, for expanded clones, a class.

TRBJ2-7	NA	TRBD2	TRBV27	TGTGCCAGCAGTCCTCCTTTGACTAGCGGGAGGGCCTCCTACGAGCAGTACTTC	CASSPPLTSGRASYEQYF
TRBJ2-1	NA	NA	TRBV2	TGTGCCAGCAGACTTACCAATGAGCAGTTCTTC	CASRLTNEQFF
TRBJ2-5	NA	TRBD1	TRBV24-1	TGTGCCACCAGTGATTTGCCGGGACAGGGGAGGGAGACCCAGTACTTC	CATSDLPGQGRETQYF
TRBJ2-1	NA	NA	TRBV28	TGTGCCAGCAGTTTAACCGATGACGGGGTTTATGAGCAGTTCTTC	CASSLTDDGVYEQFF
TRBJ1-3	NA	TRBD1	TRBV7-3	TGTGCCAGCAGCTCCCGACAGGGGTTCTCTGGAAACACCATATATTTT	CASSSRQGFSGNTIYF
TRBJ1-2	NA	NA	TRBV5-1	TGCGCCAGCAGCTCACGCGAGGGGAGGGCTAACTATGGCTACACCTTC	CASSSREGRANYGYTF
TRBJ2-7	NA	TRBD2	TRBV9	TGTGCCAGCAGCGACGGGGGAAGCGGGGGCTACGAGCAGTACTTC	CASSDGGSGGYEQYF
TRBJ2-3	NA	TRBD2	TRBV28	TGTGCCAGCAGTTCGACTAGCGGGAGTACAGATACGCAGTATTTT	CASSSTSGSTDTQYF
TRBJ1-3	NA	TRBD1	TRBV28	TGTGCCAGCAGTTGGCCGACAGGGTTTGGAAACACCATATATTTT	CASSWPTGFGNTIYF
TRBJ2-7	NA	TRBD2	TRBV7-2	TGTGCCAGCAGCTTACCCTCCGGGGGGGGCCACGAGCAGTACTTC	CASSLPSGGGHEQYF
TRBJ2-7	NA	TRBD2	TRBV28	TGTGCCAGCGTTAAACCGGCGGGAGGGCCCTACGAGCAGTACTTC	CASVKPAGGPYEQYF
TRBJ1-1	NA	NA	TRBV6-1	TGTGCCAGCAGTGGGCCCGTAACCGCGGACTTGAACACTGAAGCTTTCTTT	CASSGPVTADLNTEAFF
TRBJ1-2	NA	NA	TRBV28	TGTGCCAGCAACCTGGGGGGAGGACGGGACTATGGCTACACCTTC	CASNLGGGRDYGYTF
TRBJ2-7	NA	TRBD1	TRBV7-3	TGTGCCAGCAGCGTGACAGGGATTGTGGACGAGCAGTACTTC	CASSVTGIVDEQYF
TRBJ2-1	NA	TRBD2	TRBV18	TGTGCCAGCTCGAGGACTAGCGGGAGTGATGAGCAGTTCTTC	CASSRTSGSDEQFF
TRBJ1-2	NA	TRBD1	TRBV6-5	TGTGCCAGCAGTTACTACCGGACAGGAGATGGCTACACCTTC	CASSYYRTGDGYTF
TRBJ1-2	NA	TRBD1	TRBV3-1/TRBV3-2	TGTGCCAGCAGCCAAGAAGCCTTACAGGGGCGGTCTAACTATGGCTACACCTTC	CASSQEALQGRSNYGYTF
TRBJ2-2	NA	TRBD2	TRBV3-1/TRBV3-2	TGTGCCAGCAGCCAAGATCCCTTGACTAGCGGGAGCATTCTTAACACCGGGGAGCTGTTTTTT	CASSQDPLTSGSILNTGELFF
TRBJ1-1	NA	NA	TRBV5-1	TGCGCCAGCAGCTCCCATCAGACAAATGAAGCTTTCTTT	CASSSHQTNEAFF
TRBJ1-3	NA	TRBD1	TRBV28	TGTGCCAGCAGTCCAACCCGGGACAGCCTAGTTAGAAACACCATATATTTT	CASSPTRDSLVRNTIYF
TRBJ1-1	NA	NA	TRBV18	TGTGCCAGCTCAGGGTTCCCGCAGGACACTGAAGCTTTCTTT	CASSGFPQDTEAFF
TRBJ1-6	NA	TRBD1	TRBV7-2	TGTGCCAGCAGCTTGGCAGGGGGCCGAAATTCACCCCTCCACTTT	CASSLAGGRNSPLHF
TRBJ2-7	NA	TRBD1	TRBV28	TGTGCCAGCAGTCTGACAGGGTCCTACGAGCAGTACTTC	CASSLTGSYEQYF
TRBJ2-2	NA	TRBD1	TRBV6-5	TGTGCCAGCGATATCCGGGACAGGGTAGGCGGGGAGCTGTTTTTT	CASDIRDRVGGELFF
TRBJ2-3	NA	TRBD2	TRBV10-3	TGTGCCATCGGCGGCGGGAAGAAGCGGGGGGTAGGCACAGATACGCAGTATTTT	CAIGGGKKRGVGTDTQYF
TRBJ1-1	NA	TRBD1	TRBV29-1	TGCAGCGCGATTGCACAGGGGTCCACTGAAGCTTTCTTT	CSAIAQGSTEAFF
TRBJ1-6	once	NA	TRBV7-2	TGTGCCAGCAGCACCGCCGGACAATATAATTCACCCCTCCACTTT	CASSTAGQYNSPLHF
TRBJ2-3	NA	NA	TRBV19	TGTGCCAGTAGCGGGACTAGCACAGATACGCAGTATTTT	CASSGTSTDTQYF
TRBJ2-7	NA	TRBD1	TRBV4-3	TGCGCCAGCAGCCAAGGGTTGGACAGGGGTATATACGAGCAGTACTTC	CASSQGLDRGIYEQYF
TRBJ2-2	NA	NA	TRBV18	TGTGCCAGCTCACCACCGATGAGTACAGCCGGGGAGCTGTTTTTT	CASSPPMSTAGELFF
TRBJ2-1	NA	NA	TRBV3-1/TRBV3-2	TGTGCCAGCAGCCAAGACAGGGTAGGGGAGCAGTTCTTC	CASSQDRVGEQFF
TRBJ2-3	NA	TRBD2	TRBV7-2	TGTGCCAGCAGCTTCGCCCAGGGCGGGAGAGATACGCAGTATTTT	CASSFAQGGRDTQYF
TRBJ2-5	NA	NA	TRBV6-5	TGTGCCAGCAGCCTTCAAGAGACCCAGTACTTC	CASSLQETQYF
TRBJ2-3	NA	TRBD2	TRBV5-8	TGTGCCAGCAGCTTGCGACTAGCGGGGAAGGCGCAGTATTTT	CASSLRLAGKAQYF
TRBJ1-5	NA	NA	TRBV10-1	TGCGCCAGCAATATTCGTCAGCCCCAGCATTTT	CASNIRQPQHF
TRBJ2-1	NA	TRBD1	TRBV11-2	TGTGCCAGCAGCTTAGATTCAGCGGACAGGGCCGGTGAGCAGTTCTTC	CASSLDSADRAGEQFF
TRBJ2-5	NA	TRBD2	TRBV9	TGTGCCAGCAGCGTAGGGCTAGCGGGGGCCGTAGGGGAGACCCAGTACTTC	CASSVGLAGAVGETQYF
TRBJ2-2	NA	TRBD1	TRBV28	TGTGCCAGCAGTCGGACAGGGGCCCTGGTCACCGGGGAGCTGTTTTTT	CASSRTGALVTGELFF
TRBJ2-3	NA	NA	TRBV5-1	TGCGCCAGCAGCGTAGACAGAGAAACAGATACGCAGTATTTT	CASSVDRETDTQYF
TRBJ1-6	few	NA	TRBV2	TGTGCCAGCAGGGCAGACAGTGTTCCCCTCCACTTT	CASRADSVPLHF
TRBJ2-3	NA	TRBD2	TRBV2	TGTGCCATCCCTCTGAGGAGCGGGGGGGCCAGTACGCAGTATTTT	CAIPLRSGGASTQYF
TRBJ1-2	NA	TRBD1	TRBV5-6	TGTGCCAGCAGCTTGGGCCCCCCGGTATCGGGACAGGGAACCTATGGCTACACCTTC	CASSLGPPVSGQGTYGYTF
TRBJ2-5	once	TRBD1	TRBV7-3	TGTGCCAGCAGCGCGGACAGGGCCCAGCAGACCCAGTACTTC	CASSADRAQQTQYF
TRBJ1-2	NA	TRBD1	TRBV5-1	TGCGCCAGCAGCTTCGAGACAGGGGACTATGGCTACACCTTC	CASSFETGDYGYTF
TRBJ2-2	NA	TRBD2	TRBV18	TGTGCCAGCTCACCAACAACTAGCGGCGCGAACACCGGGGAGCTGTTTTTT	CASSPTTSGANTGELFF
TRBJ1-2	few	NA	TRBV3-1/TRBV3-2	TGTGCCAGCAGCCAGGGAGATGGCTACACCTTC	CASSQGDGYTF
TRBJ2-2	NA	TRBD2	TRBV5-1	TGCGCCAGCAGCTTGGCATCTAGCGGGAGGGGTGCCGGGGAGCTGTTTTTT	CASSLASSGRGAGELFF
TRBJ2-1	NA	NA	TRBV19	TGTGCCAGTAGTATAAGACAGGGAGGCGTAGGAGATGAGCAGTTCTTC	CASSIRQGGVGDEQFF
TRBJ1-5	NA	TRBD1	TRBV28	TGTGCCACCCAGGGGGCGGGACAGCCCCAGCATTTT	CATQGAGQPQHF
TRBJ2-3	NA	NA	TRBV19	TGTGCCAGTAGTATAGTTAGCCCCTACACAGATACGCAGTATTTT	CASSIVSPYTDTQYF
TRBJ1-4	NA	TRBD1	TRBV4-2	TGTGCCAGCAGCCAAGATTACAGGGGGGAAAAACTGTTTTTT	CASSQDYRGEKLFF
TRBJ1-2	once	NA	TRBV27	TGTGCCAGCAGACAGACAGGCTGGACCTATGGCTACACCTTC	CASRQTGWTYGYTF